One TCR beta chain is described in this entry. What it binds is not known. Germline CDR1 MNHEY, CDR2 SMNVEV (reference sequence). The CDR3 extends over 16 amino acids. V lost 2 bases, J lost 2 bases, and 13 bases lay in between. Time point specified: week 35, safety follow-up. Each vaccine dose was 300 ug of mutant IDH1 20-mer peptide, with topical imiquimod. Scheduled for weeks 1, 3, 5, 7, 11, 15, 19 and 23, eight vaccinations were given to patients. The entry originates in a study of a mutant IDH1 vaccine in newly diagnosed glioma. Generated by immunoSEQ multiplex PCR, the TCRdb table keeps only in-frame clones and is missing some. The sample consists of tens of thousands of clones, roughly four fifths of them appearing once.

Material: PBMCs, obtained from a glioma patient whose treatment included an IDH1 peptide vaccine. The sequence was obtained from a man aged 45-65 years with glioma. The V gene is TRBV27, the J gene TRBJ2-1; D not resolved. CDR3 DNA sequence: TGTGCCAGCAGTTTAAAATCGGCAGTCACCTACAATGAGCAGTTCTTC. Translated: CASSLKSAVTYNEQFF.